The next 29 T cell receptor beta chains were all read from a single sample in a study of blood T cells in healthy people across ages. It was with a sample-barcoded 5' primer and a J-beta primer mix that a second PCR of about 7 to 12 cycles was run. One entry per CDR3 protein results from TCRdb running MiXCR on the 5' RACE reads. The sample has about 640,000 distinct CDR3 sequences; roughly 53% are singletons. Sequenced: blood. These receptors were obtained from a man in his sixties in good health.

The chain has TRBV11-2 and TRBJ2-5, with no clear D. Matching the DNA end better, TRBJ2-7 makes the J call doubtful. CDR1 and CDR2 (germline): SGHAT, FQNNGV. The CDR3 has 15 amino acids. The CDR3 is CASSLGVPQTDEQYF. CDR3 in DNA: TGTGCCAGCAGCTTAGGGGTACCGCAAACTGACGAGCAGTACTTC.

This clonotype was detected only once. This sequence joins TRBV25-1 and TRBJ1-6, with D unresolved. Germline V gene lookup returns CDR1 MGHDK and CDR2 SYGVNS. V was shortened by 3 bases and J by 7 bases, with 13 bases between the two germline ends. The CDR3 extends over 15 amino acids. For the CDR3, the DNA is TGTGCCAGCAGTGAGGCCTGGGCCAGCAATTCACCCCTCCACTTT. The encoded protein is CASSEAWASNSPLHF.

The gene calls are TRBV5-1 and TRBJ2-4; no clear D. CDR3 length: 13 residues. With 4 bases removed from V and 5 bases from J, the gap between germline ends came to 10 bases. Germline V gene data show CDR1 as SGHRS and CDR2 as YFSETQ. CDR3 bases: TGCGCCAGCAGCGCCCTATCGCAAAACATTCAGTACTTC. The encoded protein is CASSALSQNIQYF.

For this clonotype: The germline gene is not matched at one end of the junction; a read error may be the cause. The gene calls are TRBV7-9 and TRBJ1-1, with D tentatively TRBD1 (5 bases). The CDR3 covers 16 residues. CDR1 and CDR2 (germline): SEHNR, FQNEAQ (reference sequence). CDR3 DNA sequence: TGTACCAGCAGCTTAGGATCAGGGCTGGGGAACACTGAAGCTTTCTTT. It translates to CTSSLGSGLGNTEAFF.

This clonotype showed up just a few times. The chain couples TRBV20-1 to TRBJ2-5; 8 bases map to TRBD2. Matching the DNA end better, TRBJ2-7 makes the J call doubtful. This CDR3 region has 12 residues. From germline, CDR1 is DFQATT and CDR2 SNEGSKA (reference sequence). In DNA, the CDR3 is TGCAGTGCTAGGGGACTAGTACACGAGCAGTACTTC. Amino acids: CSARGLVHEQYF.

This chain joins TRBV5-5 and TRBJ1-5; D is possibly TRBD1 (5 bases). V lost 4 bases, J lost 5 bases, and 10 bases lay in between. Germline V gene data show CDR1 as SGHKS and CDR2 as YYEKEE (reference sequence). The CDR3 length is 13 residues. The CDR3 protein is CASSPWGDQPQHF. The CDR3 DNA follows: TGTGCCAGCAGCCCCTGGGGGGATCAGCCCCAGCATTTT.

This clonotype was counted a few times. The chain employs TRBV28 and TRBJ2-7; D may correspond to TRBD1 or TRBD2 (5 bases each). V lost 6 bases to trimming and J lost 3 bases, with 12 bases between them. The CDR3 sequence is 13 residues long. Germline V gene sequence: CDR1 MDHEN, CDR2 SYDVKM. The CDR3 sequence: CASRHGTDYEQYF. In DNA, the CDR3 is TGTGCCAGCAGGCACGGGACGGACTACGAGCAGTACTTC.

This clonotype has more than one count but fewer than ten. The chain uses TRBV27 and TRBJ2-7; a possible D gene is TRBD2 (7 bases). V was cut by 2 bases and J by 3 bases, with 11 bases left in between. This CDR3 is 14 amino acids long. Germline assignment: CDR1 MNHEY and CDR2 SMNVEV (reference sequence). CDR3 nucleotides: TGTGCCAGCAGTTTAAACAGGGAGGGCTACGAGCAGTACTTC. It translates to CASSLNREGYEQYF.

The J gene is TRBJ2-1, the V gene TRBV6-5; 9 nucleotides match TRBD2. There are 14 residues in the CDR3. J was trimmed by 6 bases and V by 5 bases; bases with no gene match: 5. Looked up from germline, CDR1 is MNHEY and CDR2 is SVGAGI. CDR3 loop: CASSAGLARNEQFF. The DNA for the CDR3 is TGTGCCAGCAGTGCAGGACTAGCGCGCAATGAGCAGTTCTTC.

V gene TRBV21-1 combines with J gene TRBJ1-1; the table calls TRBD1, which could not be checked here. TRBV21-1 is a pseudogene locus. The CDR3 sequence is 15 residues long. The CDR3 sequence is CASSTRTAMNTEAFF. CDR3 bases: TGTGCCAGCAGCACCCGGACAGCCATGAACACTGAAGCTTTCTTT.

The DNA of the CDR3 is TGTGCTAGTGCCAACAAAGAGAGGGGGTACAATGAGCAGTTCTTC. Encoded protein: CASANKERGYNEQFF. J is TRBJ2-1 and V is TRBV12-5, with D maybe TRBD1 (6 bases). CDR3 size: 15 residues. CDR1 LGHNT and CDR2 FRNRAP come from the germline V gene. V was cut by 7 bases and J by 4 bases, with 17 bases left in between.

In this sample, this clonotype turned up a few times. The chain recombines TRBV3-1 with TRBJ2-7; tentative D call: TRBD1 (7 bases). CDR1 is LGHDT, CDR2 YNNKEL, per germline (reference sequence). Trimming pared 1 base from V and 3 bases from J, leaving 10 bases between. The CDR3 runs to 14 residues. The CDR3: CASSQGQGGYEQYF. CDR3 nucleotides: TGTGCCAGCAGCCAAGGGCAGGGGGGCTACGAGCAGTACTTC.

The chain uses TRBV11-2 and TRBJ2-5; 11 positions match TRBD2. Germline V gene lookup returns CDR1 SGHAT and CDR2 FQNNGV. Trimming cost V 0 bases and J 4 bases; bases outside gene matches: 4. The CDR3 is 16 amino acids. CDR3 DNA: TGTGCCAGCAGCTTAGACCTAACTAGCGGGGGAGAGACCCAGTACTTC. Translating gives CASSLDLTSGGETQYF.

This chain joins TRBV5-1 and TRBJ1-2; 8 bases match TRBD1. Germline CDR1 SGHRS, CDR2 YFSETQ. Trimming took 0 bases from V and 8 from J; bases not matched to a gene: 6. This CDR3 has 14 amino acids. CDR3 protein: CASSLVGQEGGYTF. CDR3 bases: TGCGCCAGCAGCTTGGTGGGACAGGAAGGGGGCTACACCTTC.

The rearrangement joins TRBV12-3 or TRBV12-4 to TRBJ2-2; D call uncertain. V shed 6 bases and J shed 2 bases, with 10 bases lying between them. This CDR3 comprises 14 residues. DNA for the CDR3: TGTGCCAGCAGCAAAACGCTCAACACCGGGGAGCTGTTTTTT. This translates into CASSKTLNTGELFF.

Only a few counts were recorded for this clonotype. The rearrangement joins TRBV28 to TRBJ2-5; TRBD2 matches 10 bases. The CDR3 has 14 amino acids. Trimming took 8 bases from V and 5 from J; bases not matched to a gene: 8. Looked up from germline, CDR1 is MDHEN and CDR2 is SYDVKM. In DNA, the CDR3 is TGTGCCAGCTCCTCTAGCGGGGGTAGCGAGACCCAGTACTTC. The encoded protein is CASSSSGGSETQYF.

This clonotype was seen only a few times. The chain employs TRBV27 and TRBJ2-4; D perhaps matches TRBD1 (5 bases). CDR3 size: 15 residues. Germline CDR1 and CDR2: MNHEY and SMNVEV (reference sequence). Trimming took 11 bases from V and 3 from J, leaving 20 bases between them. CDR3 in amino acids: CAVPMTVLVKNIQYF. CDR3 nucleotide sequence: TGTGCCGTACCTATGACAGTTCTGGTCAAAAACATTCAGTACTTC.

The chain carries TRBV6-1 and TRBJ1-5; 8 positions agree with TRBD1. Germline-derived CDR1 and CDR2 are MNHNS and SASEGT. The CDR3 extends over 14 amino acids. The V and J ends lost 11 bases and 7 bases, in that order; junction bases with no gene match: 13. The CDR3 region is CACNPGTGGQPQHF. The DNA for the CDR3 is TGTGCCTGCAACCCTGGGACAGGCGGACAGCCCCAGCATTTT.

The chain recombines TRBV4-1 with TRBJ1-5, with 7 bases identical to TRBD1. V lost 1 base and J lost 4; bases outside the gene matches: 7. Germline V gene lookup returns CDR1 MGHRA and CDR2 YSYEKL. The CDR3 totals 16 residues. CDR3 amino acids: CASSQGQGDANQPQHF. DNA of the CDR3: TGCGCCAGCAGCCAAGGACAGGGTGATGCAAATCAGCCCCAGCATTTT.

This clonotype was picked up a small number of times. This chain links TRBV12-3 or TRBV12-4 with TRBJ2-5; possible D gene TRBD1, 6 bases. V lost 6 bases and J lost 5, with 13 bases in between. This CDR3 is built from 13 residues. CDR3 coding DNA: TGTGCCAGCAGGCCCCACAGGGCGGAGACCCAGTACTTC. It translates to CASRPHRAETQYF.

The CDR3 here is CASSISGGGINEQFF. The CDR3 DNA sequence: TGTGCCAGCAGCATCAGCGGGGGGGGGATCAATGAGCAGTTCTTC. The gene calls are TRBV6-4 and TRBJ2-1; 10 positions agree with TRBD2. Unmatched junction bases numbered 8, after V lost 6 bases and J lost 6 bases. The length of the CDR3 is 15 residues. Looked up from germline, CDR1 is MRHNA and CDR2 is SNTAGT.

This chain joins TRBV20-1 and TRBJ2-1; D not resolved. The CDR3 is 14 amino acids. In germline, CDR1 is DFQATT, CDR2 SNEGSKA (reference sequence). V was cut by 0 bases and J by 7 bases, with 13 bases left in between. The CDR3, as DNA: TGCAGTGCTAGAGATTGGGCAGGTCTAAATGAGCAGTTCTTC. Its translation is CSARDWAGLNEQFF.

In this sample, this clonotype turned up once. The rearrangement links TRBV20-1 to TRBJ2-5, with D perhaps assigned TRBD1 or TRBD2 (5 bases each). Trimming took 3 bases from V and 4 from J, leaving 12 bases between them. The CDR3 is 13 amino acids. CDR1 DFQATT and CDR2 SNEGSKA come from the germline V gene (reference sequence). The CDR3 nucleotides are TGCAGTGCTAGCCCCGGGACGGCAGAGACCCAGTACTTC. This translates into CSASPGTAETQYF.

This clonotype occurred once. This rearrangement joins TRBV7-9 to TRBJ1-2; possibly TRBD1 for D (6 bases). CDR3 size: 13 residues. Germline V gene lookup returns CDR1 SEHNR and CDR2 FQNEAQ (reference sequence). V lost 1 base and J 7 bases, leaving 10 bases between the germline ends. The CDR3 DNA follows: TGTGCCAGCAGCTTAGGACAGGAGCGTGGCTACACCTTC. It codes for CASSLGQERGYTF.

This clonotype showed up just a few times. The rearrangement links TRBV3-1 to TRBJ2-5; D might be TRBD2 (6 bases). This CDR3 comprises 13 residues. Per the germline V gene, CDR1 is LGHDT and CDR2 is YNNKEL (reference sequence). With 6 bases removed from V and 5 bases from J, the gap between germline ends came to 13 bases. The DNA for the CDR3 is TGTGCCAGCAGTCGAGGAGGGTTCGAGACCCAGTACTTC. Translating it yields CASSRGGFETQYF.

The J gene is TRBJ1-2, the V gene TRBV6-6; D unresolved. Trimming shortened V by 10 bases and J by 4 bases, and 7 bases separated the two germline ends. Germline V gene lookup returns CDR1 MNHNY and CDR2 SVGAGI (reference sequence). CDR3 length: 10 residues. Here the CDR3 DNA reads TGTGCCACCGGGCTCTATGGCTACACCTTC. It translates to CATGLYGYTF.

The rearrangement joins TRBV5-1 to TRBJ1-1, with TRBD1 matching over 12 bases. Germline V CDR1 and CDR2: SGHRS, YFSETQ. J lost 0 bases, V lost 7 bases, and 7 bases had no gene match. The CDR3 extends over 16 amino acids. The CDR3 region is CASRTGTGGMNTEAFF. The CDR3 nucleotides read TGCGCCAGCCGCACCGGGACAGGGGGCATGAACACTGAAGCTTTCTTT.

This chain's CDR3 is CASSPAGGTAGYYEQYF. DNA of the CDR3: TGTGCCAGCAGCCCGGCCGGCGGGACCGCGGGTTACTACGAGCAGTACTTC. The chain carries TRBV7-9 and TRBJ2-7; possibly TRBD2 for D (6 bases). CDR1 is SEHNR and CDR2 is FQNEAQ in the germline V gene (reference sequence). V was trimmed by 5 bases and J by 3 bases, leaving 23 bases between them. The CDR3 sequence is 17 residues long. Based on the CDR3 plus reference TRBV7-9 and TRBJ2-7, the full variable domain is DTGVSQNPRHKITKRGQNVTFRCDPISEHNRLYWYRQTLGQGPEFLTYFQNEAQLEKSRLLSDRFSAERPKGSFSTLEIQRTEQGDSAMYLCASSPAGGTAGYYEQYFGPGTRLTVT.

The chain is built from TRBV7-9 and TRBJ1-5; tentative D call: TRBD1 (5 bases). CDR1 and CDR2 (germline): SEHNR, FQNEAQ (reference sequence). The CDR3 contains 16 residues. Trimming shortened V by 0 bases and J by 6 bases, and 15 bases separated the two germline ends. In DNA, the CDR3 is TGTGCCAGCAGCTTAGCGGCAGGGACTATAAGTCAGCCCCAGCATTTT. It is translated as CASSLAAGTISQPQHF.